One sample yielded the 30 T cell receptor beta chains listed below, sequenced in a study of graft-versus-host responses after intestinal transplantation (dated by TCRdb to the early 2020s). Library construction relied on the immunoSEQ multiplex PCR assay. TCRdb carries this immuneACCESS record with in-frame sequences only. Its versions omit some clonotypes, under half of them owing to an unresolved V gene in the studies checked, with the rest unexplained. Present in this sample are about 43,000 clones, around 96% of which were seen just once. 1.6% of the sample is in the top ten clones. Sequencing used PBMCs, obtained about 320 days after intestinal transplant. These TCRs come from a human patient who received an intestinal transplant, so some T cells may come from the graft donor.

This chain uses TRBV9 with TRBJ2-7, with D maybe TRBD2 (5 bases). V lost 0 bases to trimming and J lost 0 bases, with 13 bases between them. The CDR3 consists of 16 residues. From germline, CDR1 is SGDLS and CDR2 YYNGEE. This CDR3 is CASSVGSGFASYEQYF. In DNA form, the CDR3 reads TGTGCCAGCAGCGTAGGGTCGGGATTTGCCTCCTACGAGCAGTACTTC.

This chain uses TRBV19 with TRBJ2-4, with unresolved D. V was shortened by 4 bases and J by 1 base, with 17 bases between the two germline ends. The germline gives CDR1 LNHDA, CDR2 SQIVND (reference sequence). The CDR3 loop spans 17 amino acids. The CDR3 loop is CASSTPWRFRAKNIQYF. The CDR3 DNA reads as TGTGCCAGTAGTACCCCATGGAGATTTAGGGCCAAAAACATTCAGTACTTC.

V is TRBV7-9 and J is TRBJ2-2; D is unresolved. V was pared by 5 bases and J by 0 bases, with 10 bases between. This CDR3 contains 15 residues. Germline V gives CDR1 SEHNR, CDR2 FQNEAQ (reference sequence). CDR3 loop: CASSLLSANTGELFF. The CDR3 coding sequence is TGTGCCAGCAGCCTACTAAGTGCGAACACCGGGGAGCTGTTTTTT.

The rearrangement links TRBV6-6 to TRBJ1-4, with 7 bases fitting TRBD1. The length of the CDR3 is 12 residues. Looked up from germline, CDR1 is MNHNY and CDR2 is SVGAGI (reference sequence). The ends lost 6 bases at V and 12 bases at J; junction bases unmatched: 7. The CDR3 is CASRQGSEELFF. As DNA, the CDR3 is TGTGCCAGCAGACAGGGGTCGGAGGAACTGTTTTTT.

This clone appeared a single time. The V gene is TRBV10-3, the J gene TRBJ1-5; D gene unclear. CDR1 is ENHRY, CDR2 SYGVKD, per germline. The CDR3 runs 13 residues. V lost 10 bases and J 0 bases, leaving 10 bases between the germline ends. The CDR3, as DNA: TGTGCCAGCACTGGGGTTAGCAATCAGCCCCAGCATTTT. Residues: CASTGVSNQPQHF.

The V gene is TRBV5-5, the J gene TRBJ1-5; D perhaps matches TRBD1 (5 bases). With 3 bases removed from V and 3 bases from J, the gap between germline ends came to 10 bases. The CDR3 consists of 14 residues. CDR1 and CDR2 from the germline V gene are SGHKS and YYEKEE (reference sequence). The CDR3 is CASSWTSLNQPQHF. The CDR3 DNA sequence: TGTGCCAGCAGCTGGACAAGCCTCAATCAGCCCCAGCATTTT.

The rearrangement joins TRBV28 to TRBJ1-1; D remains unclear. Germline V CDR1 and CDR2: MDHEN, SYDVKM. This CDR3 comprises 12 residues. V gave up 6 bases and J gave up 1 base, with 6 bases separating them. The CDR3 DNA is TGTGCCAGCAGCACATGGAACACTGAAGCTTTCTTT. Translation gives CASSTWNTEAFF.

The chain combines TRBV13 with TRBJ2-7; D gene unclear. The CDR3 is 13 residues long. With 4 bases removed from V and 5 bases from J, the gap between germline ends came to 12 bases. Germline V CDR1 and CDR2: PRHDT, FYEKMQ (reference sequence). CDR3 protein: CASSSPLRDEQYF. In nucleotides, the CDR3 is TGTGCCAGCAGCTCGCCCTTGAGAGACGAGCAGTACTTC.

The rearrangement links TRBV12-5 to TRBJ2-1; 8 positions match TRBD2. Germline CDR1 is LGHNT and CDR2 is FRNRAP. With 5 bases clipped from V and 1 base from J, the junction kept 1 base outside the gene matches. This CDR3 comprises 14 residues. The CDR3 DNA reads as TGTGCTAGTGGTGGGACTAGTTCCTACAATGAGCAGTTCTTC. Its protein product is CASGGTSSYNEQFF.

The CDR3 DNA reads as TGTGCCAGCAGTTTAACGACAGGGGGCTACGAGCAGTACTTC. Translation gives CASSLTTGGYEQYF. This chain links TRBV27 with TRBJ2-7; 9 nucleotides agree with TRBD1. Germline CDR1 MNHEY, CDR2 SMNVEV (reference sequence). V was pared by 2 bases and J by 3 bases, with 2 bases of the junction left unmatched. The CDR3 is 14 residues long.

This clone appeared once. DNA of the CDR3: TGTGCCAGCAACTCTGGAGGAGGCACTGAAGCTTTCTTT. The encoded protein is CASNSGGGTEAFF. The V and J genes are TRBV27 and TRBJ1-1; D is unclear. The CDR3 totals 13 residues. Germline V lookup: CDR1 MNHEY, CDR2 SMNVEV (reference sequence). V lost 7 bases and J 4 bases, leaving 13 bases between the germline ends.

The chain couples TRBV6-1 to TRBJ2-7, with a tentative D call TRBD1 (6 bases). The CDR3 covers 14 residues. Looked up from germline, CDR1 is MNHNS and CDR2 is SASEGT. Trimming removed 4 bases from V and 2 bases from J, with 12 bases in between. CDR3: CASSVSGAPYEQYF. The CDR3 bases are TGTGCCAGCAGTGTGTCAGGGGCCCCCTACGAGCAGTACTTC.

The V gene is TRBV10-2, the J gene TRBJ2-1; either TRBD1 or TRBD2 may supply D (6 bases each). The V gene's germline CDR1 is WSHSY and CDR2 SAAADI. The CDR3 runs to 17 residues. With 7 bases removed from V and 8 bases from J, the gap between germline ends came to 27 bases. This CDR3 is CASTGIGLGGFGYEQFF. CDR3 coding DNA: TGCGCCAGCACGGGGATCGGCCTAGGGGGGTTCGGGTATGAGCAGTTCTTC.

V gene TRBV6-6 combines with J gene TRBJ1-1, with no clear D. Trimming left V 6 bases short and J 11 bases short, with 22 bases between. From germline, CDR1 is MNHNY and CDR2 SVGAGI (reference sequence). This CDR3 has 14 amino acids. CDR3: CASSRINEAAWAFF. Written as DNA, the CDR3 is TGTGCCAGCAGCCGCATCAACGAGGCCGCTTGGGCTTTCTTT.

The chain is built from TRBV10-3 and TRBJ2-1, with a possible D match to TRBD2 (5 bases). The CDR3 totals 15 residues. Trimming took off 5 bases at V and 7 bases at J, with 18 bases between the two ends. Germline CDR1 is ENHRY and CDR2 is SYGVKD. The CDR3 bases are TGTGCCATCAGTATAGAAGGTGGAGCGGTGAATGAGCAGTTCTTC. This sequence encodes CAISIEGGAVNEQFF.

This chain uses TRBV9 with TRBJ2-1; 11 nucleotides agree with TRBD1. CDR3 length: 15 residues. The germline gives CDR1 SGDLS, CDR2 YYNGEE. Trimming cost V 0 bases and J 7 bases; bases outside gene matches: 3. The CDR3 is CASSVVGQGANEQFF. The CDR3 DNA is TGTGCCAGCAGCGTAGTAGGACAGGGGGCAAATGAGCAGTTCTTC.

DNA for the CDR3: TGTGCCAGCAGCAAGTGGACTAGCGGGGGTCAAGAGACCCAGTACTTC. This encodes CASSKWTSGGQETQYF. The chain joins TRBV9 to TRBJ2-5, with TRBD2 matching 13 bases. There are 16 residues in the CDR3. V shed 4 bases and J 2 bases; nucleotides not matched to a gene: 5. Germline-derived CDR1 and CDR2 are SGDLS and YYNGEE. The whole variable domain, filled in from reference TRBV9 and TRBJ2-5, reads DSGVTQTPKHLITATGQRVTLRCSPRSGDLSVYWYQQSLDQGLQFLIQYYNGEERAKGNILERFSAQQFPDLHSELNLSSLELGDSALYFCASSKWTSGGQETQYFGPGTRLLVL.

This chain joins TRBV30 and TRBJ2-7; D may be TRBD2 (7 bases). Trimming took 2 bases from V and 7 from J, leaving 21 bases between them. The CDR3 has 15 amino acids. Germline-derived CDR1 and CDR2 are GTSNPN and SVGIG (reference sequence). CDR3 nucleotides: TGTGCCTGGAGTTTGGGAGGGGGGGCGCAAGAAGAGCAGTACTTC. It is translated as CAWSLGGGAQEEQYF.

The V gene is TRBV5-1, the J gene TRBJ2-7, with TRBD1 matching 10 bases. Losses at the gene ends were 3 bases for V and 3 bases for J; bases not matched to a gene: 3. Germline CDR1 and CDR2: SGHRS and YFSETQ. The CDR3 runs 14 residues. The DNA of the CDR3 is TGCGCCAGCAGCTATAGGACAGGGGGCTACGAGCAGTACTTC. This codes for CASSYRTGGYEQYF.

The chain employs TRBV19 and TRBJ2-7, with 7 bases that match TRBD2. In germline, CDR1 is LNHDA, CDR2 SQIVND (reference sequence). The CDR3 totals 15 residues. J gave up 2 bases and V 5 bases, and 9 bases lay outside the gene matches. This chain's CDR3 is CASSPGWGGTYEQYF. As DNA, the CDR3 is TGTGCCAGTAGTCCAGGTTGGGGGGGTACCTACGAGCAGTACTTC.

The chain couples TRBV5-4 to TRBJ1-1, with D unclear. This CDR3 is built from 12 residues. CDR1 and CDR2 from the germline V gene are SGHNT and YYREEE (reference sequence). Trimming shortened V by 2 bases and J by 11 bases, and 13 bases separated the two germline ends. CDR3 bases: TGTGCCAGCAGCTTAGGACCTCACGGGGCTTTCTTT. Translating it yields CASSLGPHGAFF.

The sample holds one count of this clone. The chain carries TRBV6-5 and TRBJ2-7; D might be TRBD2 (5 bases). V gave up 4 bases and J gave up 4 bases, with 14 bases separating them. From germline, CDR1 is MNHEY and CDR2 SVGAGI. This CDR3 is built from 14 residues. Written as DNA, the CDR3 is TGTGCCAGCAGTTTAACCGAGGGCACGTACGAGCAGTACTTC. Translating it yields CASSLTEGTYEQYF.

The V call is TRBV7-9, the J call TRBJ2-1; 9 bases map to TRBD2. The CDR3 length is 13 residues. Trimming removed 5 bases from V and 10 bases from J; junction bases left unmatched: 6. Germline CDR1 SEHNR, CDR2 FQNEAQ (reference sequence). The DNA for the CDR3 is TGTGCCAGCAGCACGGCGGGGACTAGCGAGCAGTTCTTC. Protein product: CASSTAGTSEQFF.

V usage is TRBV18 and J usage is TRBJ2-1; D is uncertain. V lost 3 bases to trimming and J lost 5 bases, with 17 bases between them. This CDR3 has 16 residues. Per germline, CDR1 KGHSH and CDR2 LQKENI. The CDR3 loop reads CASSPKTRVGNNEQFF. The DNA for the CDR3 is TGTGCCAGCTCACCTAAAACGCGTGTGGGGAACAATGAGCAGTTCTTC. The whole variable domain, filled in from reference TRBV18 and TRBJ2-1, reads NAGVMQNPRHLVRRRGQEARLRCSPMKGHSHVYWYRQLPEEGLKFMVYLQKENIIDESGMPKERFSAEFPKEGPSILRIQQVVRGDSAAYFCASSPKTRVGNNEQFFGPGTRLTVL.

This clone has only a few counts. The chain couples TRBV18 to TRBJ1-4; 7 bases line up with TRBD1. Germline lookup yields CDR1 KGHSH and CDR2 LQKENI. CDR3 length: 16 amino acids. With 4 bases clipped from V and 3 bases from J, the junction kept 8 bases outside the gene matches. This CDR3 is CASSQYQQGSNEKLFF. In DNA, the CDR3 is TGTGCCAGCTCACAATATCAACAGGGGTCTAATGAAAAACTGTTTTTT.

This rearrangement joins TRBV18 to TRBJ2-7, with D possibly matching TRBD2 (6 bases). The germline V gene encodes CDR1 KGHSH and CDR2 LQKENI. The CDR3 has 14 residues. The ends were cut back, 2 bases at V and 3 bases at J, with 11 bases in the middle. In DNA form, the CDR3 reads TGTGCCAGCTCACCATCGGGAGAGCGCTACGAGCAGTACTTC. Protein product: CASSPSGERYEQYF.

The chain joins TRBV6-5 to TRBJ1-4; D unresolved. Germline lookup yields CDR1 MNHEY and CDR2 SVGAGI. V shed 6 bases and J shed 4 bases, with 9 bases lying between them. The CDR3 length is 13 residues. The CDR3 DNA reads TGTGCCAGCAGCCGCACAATTAATGAAAAACTGTTTTTT. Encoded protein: CASSRTINEKLFF.

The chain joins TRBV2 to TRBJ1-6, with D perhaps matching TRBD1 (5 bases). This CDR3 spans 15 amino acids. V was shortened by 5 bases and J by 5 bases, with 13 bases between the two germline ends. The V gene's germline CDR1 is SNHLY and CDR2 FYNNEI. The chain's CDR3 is CASSRGTADNSPLHF. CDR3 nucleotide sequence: TGTGCCAGCAGTCGTGGGACTGCTGATAATTCACCCCTCCACTTT.

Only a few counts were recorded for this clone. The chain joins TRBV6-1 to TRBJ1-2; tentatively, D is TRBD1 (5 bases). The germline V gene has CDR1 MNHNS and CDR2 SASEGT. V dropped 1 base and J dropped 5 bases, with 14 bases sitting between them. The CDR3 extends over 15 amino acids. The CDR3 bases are TGTGCCAGCAGTGAAGTACCCAGGGCGGAGTATGGCTACACCTTC. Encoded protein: CASSEVPRAEYGYTF.

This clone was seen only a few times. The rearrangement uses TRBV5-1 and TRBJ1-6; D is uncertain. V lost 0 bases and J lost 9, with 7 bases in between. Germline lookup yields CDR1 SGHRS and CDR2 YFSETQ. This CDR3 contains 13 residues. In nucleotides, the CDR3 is TGCGCCAGCAGCTTGGACCCCAGTTCACCCCTCCACTTT. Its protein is CASSLDPSSPLHF.